These T cell receptor beta chains were read from a single sample in a study of metastatic and nonmetastatic thyroid tumors. MiXCR was used by TCRdb to re-call the PCR reads. The sample lists 35,000 to 50,000 clones; less than 5% were seen once. Input material: blood. Source of these receptors: a female donor with papillary thyroid cancer or a benign thyroid nodule (not recorded which). Some clones in this sample may be carry-over from other donors' samples. Each CDR3 is given with its conserved first and last residue. The size of a clone is reported for some rows only, either as once, few or many, or as a class for expanded clones.

CDR3aa	v_gene	j_gene	abundance
CASSLYRVQNTEAFF	TRBV7-2	TRBJ1-1	many
CASTGGGLGGTQYF	TRBV5-4	TRBJ2-5	few
CASSYFQENTEAFF	TRBV6-5	TRBJ1-1	many
CASSYSPLQGYKIYGYTF	TRBV6-5	TRBJ1-2	many
CASTRSLAGGPGGELFF	TRBV9	TRBJ2-2	many
CASSVSITSGNTIYF	TRBV19	TRBJ1-3	few
CASSPWSYTGELFF	TRBV12-3/TRBV12-4	TRBJ2-2	many
CATSGEQDSGANVLTF	TRBV15	TRBJ2-6	many
CASSVGLNAPYNEQFF	TRBV6-1	TRBJ2-1	many
CASSQDGSGVMGPLHF	TRBV4-2	TRBJ1-6	-
CASSILRGYGDSPLHF	TRBV19	TRBJ1-6	few
CASSDGTGGNEQFF	TRBV6-4	TRBJ2-1	many
CAISEGGIDGYTF	TRBV10-3	TRBJ1-2	many
CASRTSDNEQFF	TRBV12-3/TRBV12-4	TRBJ2-1	many
CASSSGGRASDTQYF	TRBV6-4	TRBJ2-3	few
CSARFPYGGGTGELFF	TRBV20-1	TRBJ2-2	many
CASSEAGTGGSPLHF	TRBV6-1	TRBJ1-6	few
CAISLQGGGAGYTF	TRBV6-1	TRBJ1-2	-
CASSWRSSYNSPLHF	TRBV12-3/TRBV12-4	TRBJ1-6	few
CAWELAGGQETQYF	TRBV30	TRBJ2-5	many
CASRPRGGVDEQYF	TRBV28	TRBJ2-7	few
CASSLVEGPQETQYF	TRBV7-9	TRBJ2-5	-
CASSESSSTSGRTDTQYF	TRBV10-2	TRBJ2-3	-
CSAPGTGASNSHIHF	TRBV20-1	TRBJ1-6	-
CASSPSGTGGPGELFF	TRBV7-3	TRBJ2-2	many
CASKERTSGLYNEQFF	TRBV2	TRBJ2-1	-
CASSEEVLGYEQYF	TRBV2	TRBJ2-7	many
CASSLDPPGLAGVSTDTQYF	TRBV7-8	TRBJ2-3	many
CASSGVRGGGYTF	TRBV6-1	TRBJ1-2	medium-sized
CASSIIKNTEAFF	TRBV19	TRBJ1-1	many
CASRRTGGNYGYTF	TRBV27	TRBJ1-2	medium-sized
CAVLGVGAREQYF	TRBV6-1	TRBJ2-7	many
CASTASGSSADTQYF	TRBV6-1	TRBJ2-3	many
CASRIGQGADTQYF	TRBV2	TRBJ2-3	many
CASSFRAVHPYEQYF	TRBV12-3/TRBV12-4	TRBJ2-7	-
CAWSDPWGEGASEKLFF	TRBV30	TRBJ1-4	few
CSARVAGGLSYEQYF	TRBV20-1	TRBJ2-7	many
CASSLGLAGNADTQYF	TRBV5-1	TRBJ2-3	many